The 25 T cell receptor beta chains below all came from one sample that was sequenced in a study of blood T cells in healthy people across ages. A J-beta primer mix and a sample-barcoded 5' primer were used in a second PCR of about 7 to 12 cycles. From the 5' RACE reads, TCRdb called clonotypes with MiXCR, one entry per CDR3 protein. The sample includes 910,000 or so distinct CDR3 sequences, roughly 51% of them seen just once. The sample taken for sequencing was blood. These receptor sequences come from a woman aged 55 to 70 in good health.

In this sample, this clonotype turned up a few times. This chain uses TRBV9 with TRBJ2-7; perhaps TRBD2 as D (5 bases). The germline V and J ends were trimmed by 5 bases and 2 bases, with 11 bases remaining between them. Germline V lookup: CDR1 SGDLS, CDR2 YYNGEE. CDR3 length equals 13 residues. CDR3 sequence reads: CASSRGAAYEQYF. The CDR3 nucleotides are TGTGCCAGCAGTCGGGGAGCGGCCTACGAGCAGTACTTC.

This chain joins TRBV27 and TRBJ1-4; D gene ambiguous. V gave up 3 bases and J gave up 0 bases, with 5 bases separating them. This CDR3 has 14 amino acids. CDR1 MNHEY and CDR2 SMNVEV come from the germline V gene (reference sequence). In DNA, the CDR3 is TGTGCCAGCAGTTTTCTGGCAACTAATGAAAAACTGTTTTTT. Translation gives CASSFLATNEKLFF.

CDR3 DNA sequence: TGCAGTGCTAGGGGACTAGCGGAGACCTACGAGCAGTACTTC. It is translated as CSARGLAETYEQYF. The genes are TRBV20-1 and TRBJ2-7; 11 positions agree with TRBD2. CDR3 length: 14 amino acids. V was clipped by 3 bases and J by 2 bases; unmatched bases: 3. The germline V gene encodes CDR1 DFQATT and CDR2 SNEGSKA (reference sequence).

This rearrangement joins TRBV20-1 to TRBJ2-5; 15 bases agree with TRBD2. This CDR3 is 15 amino acids long. CDR1 DFQATT and CDR2 SNEGSKA come from the germline V gene (reference sequence). CDR3 in DNA: TGCGGGATTCCCGGGACTAGCGGGAGGCGGGAGACCCAGTACTTC. Its protein product is CGIPGTSGRRETQYF.

The chain is built from TRBV28 and TRBJ2-5, with 7 nucleotides matching TRBD1. The CDR3 is 15 amino acids. V shed 5 bases and J 5 bases; nucleotides not matched to a gene: 11. Germline assignment: CDR1 MDHEN and CDR2 SYDVKM. For the CDR3, the DNA is TGTGCCAGCAGTCCCCAGACAGGGATTTTGGAGACCCAGTACTTC. It is translated as CASSPQTGILETQYF.

This clonotype was observed once. The chain carries TRBV3-1 and TRBJ2-3, with TRBD2 matching over 9 bases. Germline V gene data show CDR1 as LGHDT and CDR2 as YNNKEL (reference sequence). J gave up 0 bases and V 3 bases, and 4 bases lay outside the gene matches. The CDR3 length is 16 residues. CDR3 in amino acids: CASSQLAGVSTDTQYF. DNA of the CDR3: TGTGCCAGCAGCCAGTTAGCGGGAGTGAGCACAGATACGCAGTATTTT.

V gene TRBV11-1 combines with J gene TRBJ2-3, with D unclear. The CDR3 sequence is 14 residues long. Germline values: CDR1 SGHAT, CDR2 FQDESV (reference sequence). Trimming pared 5 bases from V and 0 bases from J, leaving 9 bases between. This chain's CDR3 is CASSRFRSTDTQYF. For the CDR3, the DNA is TGTGCCAGCAGCCGGTTCCGTAGCACAGATACGCAGTATTTT.

Comment on this clonotype: One junction end disagrees with the germline gene, perhaps due to a read error. The genes are TRBV12-3 or TRBV12-4 and TRBJ1-1; D not certain. This CDR3 contains 12 residues. CDR3 sequence: CASRIMNTEAFF. CDR3 DNA sequence: TGTGCCAGCAGAATAATGAATACTGAAGCTTTCTTT.

This clonotype was recorded once. The gene calls are TRBV10-3 and TRBJ1-2; D not certain. The V gene lost 4 bases and the J gene lost 2 bases, with 2 bases spanning the gap. CDR3 length equals 11 residues. The germline V gene encodes CDR1 ENHRY and CDR2 SYGVKD. CDR3 bases: TGTGCCATCAGTGCGAACTATGGCTACACCTTC. It codes for CAISANYGYTF.

This clonotype was recorded a few times. The CDR3 bases are TGTGCCAGCAGCAGAAGAACTAGCGGGGGGTACGAGCAGTACTTC. It encodes CASSRRTSGGYEQYF. The chain couples TRBV7-2 to TRBJ2-7, with 12 bases lining up with TRBD2. This CDR3 has 15 residues. Germline CDR1 reads SGHTA; CDR2 reads FQGNSA. The V and J ends lost 5 bases and 4 bases, in that order; junction bases with no gene match: 6.

This clonotype was recorded a few times. V usage is TRBV11-2 and J usage is TRBJ2-3; D ambiguous. CDR3 length: 12 residues. V gave up 9 bases and J gave up 5 bases, with 12 bases separating them. CDR1 SGHAT and CDR2 FQNNGV come from the germline V gene. In DNA, the CDR3 is TGTGCCAGTAGCCGAACCATAGATACGCAGTATTTT. Translated, it gives CASSRTIDTQYF.

The V and J genes are TRBV7-2 and TRBJ2-7, with D possibly TRBD1 on 5 matching bases. Germline V gene lookup returns CDR1 SGHTA and CDR2 FQGNSA. V gave up 1 base and J gave up 3 bases, with 10 bases separating them. CDR3 length: 14 amino acids. The CDR3 DNA follows: TGTGCCAGCAGCTTAGGCAGGGCATTCTACGAGCAGTACTTC. Translation gives CASSLGRAFYEQYF.

This rearrangement joins TRBV29-1 to TRBJ2-5; D is tentatively TRBD1 or TRBD2 (5 bases each). Germline values: CDR1 SQVTM, CDR2 ANQGSEA. The CDR3 extends over 12 amino acids. V gave up 7 bases and J gave up 6 bases, with 15 bases separating them. In nucleotides, the CDR3 is TGCAGCGCTCAGGGAGAGGGCAAGACCCAGTACTTC. It yields the protein CSAQGEGKTQYF.

This clonotype was seen repeatedly, ten times or more. The V call is TRBV5-1, the J call TRBJ2-7; D not certain. The ends were cut back, 4 bases at V and 0 bases at J, with 14 bases in the middle. CDR3 size: 15 residues. Germline CDR1 is SGHRS and CDR2 is YFSETQ. CDR3 nucleotide sequence: TGCGCCAGCAGCCCGATGGACGGATTCTCCTACGAGCAGTACTTC. Translation gives CASSPMDGFSYEQYF.

This sequence joins TRBV2 and TRBJ1-5; 7 bases line up with TRBD1. The CDR3 runs to 15 residues. Per the germline V gene, CDR1 is SNHLY and CDR2 is FYNNEI. V lost 2 bases, J lost 4 bases, and 5 bases stayed unmatched. The CDR3 region is CASSERAGGNQPQHF. The CDR3, as DNA: TGTGCCAGCAGTGAACGGGCAGGGGGGAATCAGCCCCAGCATTTT.

V is TRBV18 and J is TRBJ2-7; D gene ambiguous. The CDR3 has 13 amino acids. V was clipped by 2 bases and J by 6 bases, with 11 bases between them. CDR1 and CDR2 from the germline V gene are KGHSH and LQKENI. The CDR3 loop is CASSPNAVLEQYF. DNA of the CDR3: TGTGCCAGCTCACCAAACGCGGTCCTCGAGCAGTACTTC.

The chain recombines TRBV20-1 with TRBJ2-1; 8 bases fit TRBD2. Germline CDR1 reads DFQATT; CDR2 reads SNEGSKA (reference sequence). There are 18 residues in the CDR3. The ends lost 2 bases at V and 6 bases at J; junction bases unmatched: 18. In DNA, the CDR3 is TGCAGTGCTAGAACCGATTACCGGACTAGCCCGAACCCCAATGAGCAGTTCTTC. Protein product: CSARTDYRTSPNPNEQFF.

The chain links TRBV4-2 to TRBJ1-2, with a tentative D call TRBD1 (5 bases). The CDR3 spans 15 residues. V was clipped by 3 bases and J by 4 bases, with 15 bases between them. Germline values: CDR1 LGHNA, CDR2 YNFKEQ. The DNA for the CDR3 is TGTGCCAGCAGCCATACACGGGGGGGAAGCTATGGCTACACCTTC. This translates into CASSHTRGGSYGYTF.

Concerning this clonotype: One end of the junction fails to match germline, which may point to a read error. V gene TRBV28 combines with J gene TRBJ2-7; no definite D call. Germline assignment: CDR1 MDHEN and CDR2 SYDVKM. The CDR3 is 14 residues long. The CDR3 sequence is CTSSLTLEYYEQYF. The CDR3 DNA is TGTACCAGCAGTTTGACACTCGAGTACTACGAGCAGTACTTC.

This clonotype was counted between two and nine times. The chain recombines TRBV27 with TRBJ2-3; D might be TRBD2 (5 bases). Trimming stripped 1 base from V and 2 bases from J, with 10 bases between. This CDR3 spans 15 amino acids. The germline V gene encodes CDR1 MNHEY and CDR2 SMNVEV (reference sequence). The CDR3 reads CASSLFPGITDTQYF. CDR3 nucleotides: TGTGCCAGCAGTTTATTTCCGGGGATCACAGATACGCAGTATTTT.

The rearrangement joins TRBV20-1 to TRBJ1-2, with TRBD1 as a possible D gene (6 bases). CDR1 is DFQATT and CDR2 is SNEGSKA in the germline V gene (reference sequence). This CDR3 spans 12 amino acids. Trimming removed 3 bases from V and 2 bases from J, with 7 bases in between. As DNA, the CDR3 is TGCAGTGCTAGGGGGACAAACTATGGCTACACCTTC. Protein: CSARGTNYGYTF.

V usage is TRBV21-1 and J usage is TRBJ2-3; the table's D call of TRBD1 was not tested on the DNA. TRBV21-1 is an annotated pseudogene. The CDR3 has 21 amino acids. DNA of the CDR3: TGTGCCAGCAGCAAACACCCCGGCCCAGCAGGGGTACCAAAAGAGACAGATACGCAGTATTTT. The encoded protein is CASSKHPGPAGVPKETDTQYF.

This chain joins TRBV28 and TRBJ2-4; possible D gene TRBD1, 6 bases. The end of the DNA fits TRBJ2-7 better, so the J call may be wrong. Germline values: CDR1 MDHEN, CDR2 SYDVKM. This CDR3 comprises 13 residues. CDR3 protein: CASSWDITYEQYF. The CDR3 bases are TGTGCCAGCAGTTGGGACATAACCTACGAGCAGTACTTC.

This clonotype was detected a few times. The chain carries TRBV5-1 and TRBJ2-1; 11 bases line up with TRBD1. The CDR3 has 15 residues. Looked up from germline, CDR1 is SGHRS and CDR2 is YFSETQ. After removal of 6 bases from V and 6 bases from J, the junction contained 8 bases not matched to a gene. CDR3 sequence: CASTLRDRGVNEQFF. The CDR3 DNA follows: TGCGCCAGCACCCTTAGGGACAGGGGGGTCAATGAGCAGTTCTTC.

V gene TRBV9 combines with J gene TRBJ1-2; D perhaps matches TRBD1 (5 bases). Per germline, CDR1 SGDLS and CDR2 YYNGEE. The CDR3 spans 12 residues. V lost 4 bases to trimming and J lost 7 bases, with 11 bases between them. The CDR3: CASSIQGLGYTF. The CDR3 bases are TGTGCCAGCAGCATCCAGGGTCTTGGCTACACCTTC.